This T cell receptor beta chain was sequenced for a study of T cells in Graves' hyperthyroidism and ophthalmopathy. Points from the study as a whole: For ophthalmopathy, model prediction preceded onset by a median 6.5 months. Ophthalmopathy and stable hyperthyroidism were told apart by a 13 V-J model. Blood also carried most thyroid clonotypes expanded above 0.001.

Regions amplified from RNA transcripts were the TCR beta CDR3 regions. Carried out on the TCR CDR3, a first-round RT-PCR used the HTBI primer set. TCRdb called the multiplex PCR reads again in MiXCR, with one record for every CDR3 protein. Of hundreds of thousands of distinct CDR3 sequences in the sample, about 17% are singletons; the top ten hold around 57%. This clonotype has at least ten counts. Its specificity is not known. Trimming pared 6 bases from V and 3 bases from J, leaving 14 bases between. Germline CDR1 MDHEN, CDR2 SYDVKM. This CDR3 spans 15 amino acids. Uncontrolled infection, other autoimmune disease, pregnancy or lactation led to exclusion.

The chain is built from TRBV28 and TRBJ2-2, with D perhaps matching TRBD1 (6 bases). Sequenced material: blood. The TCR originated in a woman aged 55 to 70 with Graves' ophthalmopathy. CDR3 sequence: CASRPPDSYTGELFF. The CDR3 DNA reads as TGTGCCAGCAGGCCCCCGGACAGCTACACCGGGGAGCTGTTTTTT.